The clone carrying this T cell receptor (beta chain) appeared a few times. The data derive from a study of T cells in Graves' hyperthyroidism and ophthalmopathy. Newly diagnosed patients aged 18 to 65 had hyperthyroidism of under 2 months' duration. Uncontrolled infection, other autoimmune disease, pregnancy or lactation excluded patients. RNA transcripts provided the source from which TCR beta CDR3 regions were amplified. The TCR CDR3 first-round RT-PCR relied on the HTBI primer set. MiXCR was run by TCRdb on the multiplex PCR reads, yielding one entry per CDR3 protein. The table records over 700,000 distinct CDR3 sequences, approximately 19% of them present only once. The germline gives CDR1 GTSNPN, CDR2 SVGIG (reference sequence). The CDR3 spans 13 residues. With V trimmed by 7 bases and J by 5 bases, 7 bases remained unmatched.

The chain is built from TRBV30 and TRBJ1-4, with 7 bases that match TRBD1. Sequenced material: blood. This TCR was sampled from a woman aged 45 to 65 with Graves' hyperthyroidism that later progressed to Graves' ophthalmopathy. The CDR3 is CAFPGQSNEKLFF. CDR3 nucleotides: TGTGCCTTCCCGGGACAGTCAAATGAAAAACTGTTTTTT.